These 24 T cell receptor beta chains came from one sample sequenced in a study of shared clonotypes between healthy human individuals. The assay was immunoSEQ multiplex PCR, and TCRdb's table has in-frame clones only and misses some. The sample carries under 1,100,000 clones, around three quarters recorded once. The material sequenced was memory CD4+ T cells from PBMCs. Subset meaning: CD45RA-negative fraction. These receptors were taken from a man aged 18 to 29 in good health. Some clones in this sample may be carry-over from other donors' samples.

This chain uses TRBV6-1 with TRBJ2-7; 8 bases fit TRBD1. Germline V lookup: CDR1 MNHNS, CDR2 SASEGT. This CDR3 is 15 amino acids long. Trimming at V came to 6 bases and at J to 2 bases, leaving 9 bases not matched to a gene. The chain's CDR3 is CASSVQGAFPYEQYF. The CDR3 nucleotides read TGTGCCAGCAGCGTCCAGGGGGCCTTCCCCTACGAGCAGTACTTC.

The rearrangement joins TRBV27 to TRBJ2-1; 9 bases are shared with TRBD2. Germline loops: CDR1 MNHEY, CDR2 SMNVEV (reference sequence). Trimming cost V 1 base and J 3 bases; bases outside gene matches: 4. The CDR3 runs to 16 residues. DNA of the CDR3: TGTGCCAGCAGTTTATATTCTAGCGGGGTCTACAATGAGCAGTTCTTC. Protein sequence: CASSLYSSGVYNEQFF.

Regarding this clone: Since a much larger clone is just one base distant, this may be a read error. The chain couples TRBV5-1 to TRBJ1-5, with D perhaps TRBD1 (6 bases). The CDR3 consists of 17 residues. Germline assignment: CDR1 SGHRS and CDR2 YFSETQ. The CDR3: CASSLPIAGDGNRPQHF. The CDR3 nucleotides read TGCGCCAGCAGCTTGCCAATCGCAGGGGATGGCAATCGGCCCCAGCATTTT.

The chain recombines TRBV7-9 with TRBJ2-3; 9 bases agree with TRBD2. V lost 3 bases to trimming and J lost 0 bases; unmatched junction nucleotides: 4. The CDR3 spans 16 residues. Germline assignment: CDR1 SEHNR and CDR2 FQNEAQ (reference sequence). This chain's CDR3 is CASSFGLASSTDTQYF. DNA for the CDR3: TGTGCCAGCAGCTTCGGACTAGCGTCTAGCACAGATACGCAGTATTTT. Using reference TRBV7-9 and TRBJ2-3 for the parts outside the CDR3, the full variable domain is DTGVSQNPRHKITKRGQNVTFRCDPISEHNRLYWYRQTLGQGPEFLTYFQNEAQLEKSRLLSDRFSAERPKGSFSTLEIQRTEQGDSAMYLCASSFGLASSTDTQYFGPGTRLTVL.

The rearrangement joins TRBV30 to TRBJ2-2, with D perhaps matching TRBD2 (6 bases). CDR1 and CDR2 from the germline V gene are GTSNPN and SVGIG (reference sequence). Trimming pared 2 bases from V and 5 bases from J, leaving 18 bases between. The CDR3 sequence is 16 residues long. CDR3 in amino acids: CAWSYRGSGRTGELFF. CDR3 DNA sequence: TGTGCCTGGAGTTATCGGGGGTCTGGGAGGACCGGGGAGCTGTTTTTT.

DNA of the CDR3: TGTGCCAGCACAGGCTACGAAAAACTGTTTTTT. Translating it yields CASTGYEKLFF. This chain joins TRBV28 and TRBJ1-4; D is ambiguous. CDR3 size: 11 residues. Germline V gene data show CDR1 as MDHEN and CDR2 as SYDVKM. Trimming took off 7 bases at V and 8 bases at J, with 8 bases between the two ends.

This clone showed up just once. V gene TRBV27 combines with J gene TRBJ1-2; D remains ambiguous. CDR3 length equals 14 residues. The germline gives CDR1 MNHEY, CDR2 SMNVEV (reference sequence). V was cut by 1 base and J by 5 bases, with 11 bases left in between. CDR3 coding DNA: TGTGCCAGCAGTTTATATGGCAGCTCTTATGGCTACACCTTC. This translates into CASSLYGSSYGYTF.

Note on this clone: Given the absence of the conserved phenylalanine or tryptophan at the CDR3 end, a read error is likely. V usage is TRBV5-1 and J usage is TRBJ1-3; TRBD1 matches at 7 bases. Trimming cost V 0 bases and J 0 bases; bases outside gene matches: 9. Looked up from germline, CDR1 is SGHRS and CDR2 is YFSETQ. The CDR3 is made up of 18 amino acids. CDR3 in amino acids: CASSLAPGQQSSGNTIYL. The CDR3 DNA reads as TGCGCCAGCAGCTTGGCCCCGGGACAGCAATCCTCTGGAAACACCATATATCTT.

V usage is TRBV5-1 and J usage is TRBJ2-6; weak D call: TRBD2 (6 bases). The CDR3 covers 14 residues. Trimming left V 6 bases short and J 0 bases short, with 7 bases between. CDR1 and CDR2 (germline): SGHRS, YFSETQ. This CDR3 reads CASTEGSGANVLTF. The CDR3 DNA reads TGCGCCAGCACGGAGGGCTCTGGGGCCAACGTCCTGACTTTC.

This clone was detected once. The J gene is TRBJ2-7, the V gene TRBV5-6; TRBD2 aligns across 7 bases. The CDR3 has 15 residues. The V segment lost 3 bases and the J segment 0 bases; nucleotides outside the gene matches: 6. Germline assignment: CDR1 SGHDT and CDR2 YYEEEE. CDR3 bases: TGTGCCAGCAGCTACGGGGGAGGGCCCTCCTACGAGCAGTACTTC. It translates to CASSYGGGPSYEQYF.

The V and J genes are TRBV4-2 and TRBJ1-2, with 7 bases identical to TRBD1. V trimming: 4 bases; J trimming: 2 bases; junction bases outside the gene matches: 7. Germline CDR1 reads LGHNA; CDR2 reads YNFKEQ. This CDR3 has 15 residues. The chain's CDR3 is CASSPVTGWNYGYTF. CDR3 DNA: TGTGCCAGCAGCCCGGTGACAGGGTGGAACTATGGCTACACCTTC.

The V call is TRBV9, the J call TRBJ2-3; 8 positions match TRBD2. The CDR3 spans 13 residues. In germline, CDR1 is SGDLS, CDR2 YYNGEE. The J segment lost 4 bases and the V segment lost 4 bases, leaving 2 bases of the junction unmatched. CDR3 bases: TGTGCCAGCAGCCCCGGGAGGGCAGATACGCAGTATTTT. It encodes CASSPGRADTQYF.

In this sample, this clone turned up a few times. The CDR3: CASSLAGSNYNEQFF. The CDR3 nucleotides are TGCGCCAGCAGCTTGGCAGGGTCCAACTACAATGAGCAGTTCTTC. The rearrangement uses TRBV5-1 and TRBJ2-1; D perhaps matches TRBD1 (5 bases). The germline CDR1 and CDR2 sequences are SGHRS and YFSETQ. Deletions cut 0 bases from V and 3 bases from J, with 10 bases between. The CDR3 contains 15 residues. Drawing the rest from reference TRBV5-1 and TRBJ2-1, the complete variable domain is KAGVTQTPRYLIKTRGQQVTLSCSPISGHRSVSWYQQTPGQGLQFLFEYFSETQRNKGNFPGRFSGRQFSNSRSEMNVSTLELGDSALYLCASSLAGSNYNEQFFGPGTRLTVL.

V is TRBV7-7 and J is TRBJ2-5, with 7 bases lining up with TRBD1. The V gene end was trimmed by 3 bases and the J gene end by 2 bases; junction bases not matched to a gene: 6. Per germline, CDR1 SSHAT and CDR2 FNYEAQ (reference sequence). The CDR3 loop spans 15 amino acids. CDR3 coding DNA: TGTGCCAGCAGCTTCATTCCGGGACAGCAAGAGACCCAGTACTTC. Encoded protein: CASSFIPGQQETQYF.

The chain combines TRBV29-1 with TRBJ2-1, with D uncertain. V lost 7 bases and J 2 bases, leaving 15 bases between the germline ends. Germline assignment: CDR1 SQVTM and CDR2 ANQGSEA. This CDR3 contains 14 residues. The CDR3 loop is CSASPGVAYNEQFF. Here the CDR3 DNA reads TGCAGCGCCAGCCCAGGCGTCGCCTACAATGAGCAGTTCTTC.

This rearrangement joins TRBV5-4 to TRBJ2-1; 9 bases fit TRBD1. CDR1 and CDR2 from the germline V gene are SGHNT and YYREEE (reference sequence). The CDR3 extends over 15 amino acids. The ends lost 3 bases at V and 15 bases at J; junction bases unmatched: 16. CDR3 region: CASSSPGQGPTYRFF. CDR3 DNA sequence: TGTGCCAGCAGCTCGCCGGGACAGGGTCCTACGTACCGGTTCTTC. The complete variable domain, with remaining parts taken from reference TRBV5-4 and TRBJ2-1, reads ETGVTQSPTHLIKTRGQQVTLRCSSQSGHNTVSWYQQALGQGPQFIFQYYREEENGRGNFPPRFSGLQFPNYSSELNVNALELDDSALYLCASSSPGQGPTYRFFGPGTRLTVL.

The chain carries TRBV9 and TRBJ1-2, with no clear D. Trimming cost V 6 bases and J 8 bases, with 20 bases left between them. The CDR3 covers 14 residues. Per germline, CDR1 SGDLS and CDR2 YYNGEE. The CDR3 loop is CASTTPYRAVGYTF. Written as DNA, the CDR3 is TGTGCCAGCACCACACCCTACCGGGCAGTCGGCTACACCTTC. Together with reference TRBV9 and TRBJ1-2, the CDR3 gives the full variable domain: DSGVTQTPKHLITATGQRVTLRCSPRSGDLSVYWYQQSLDQGLQFLIQYYNGEERAKGNILERFSAQQFPDLHSELNLSSLELGDSALYFCASTTPYRAVGYTFGSGTRLTVV.

This rearrangement joins TRBV6-6 to TRBJ2-3; possible D gene TRBD2, 5 bases. Trimming took 9 bases from V and 2 from J, leaving 15 bases between them. Germline CDR1 is MNHNY and CDR2 is SVGAGI (reference sequence). This CDR3 region has 14 residues. The DNA of the CDR3 is TGTGCCAGTAAGGACTCCACACACACAGATACGCAGTATTTT. It encodes CASKDSTHTDTQYF.

This clone showed up just a few times. J is TRBJ1-2 and V is TRBV7-2; D possibly corresponds to TRBD1 (6 bases). Trimming removed 5 bases from V and 6 bases from J, with 16 bases in between. In germline, CDR1 is SGHTA, CDR2 FQGNSA. This CDR3 is 14 amino acids long. The CDR3 DNA reads as TGTGCCAGCAGCGGATGGGACAACCCTGATGGCTACACCTTC. Its protein product is CASSGWDNPDGYTF. Drawing the rest from reference TRBV7-2 and TRBJ1-2, the complete variable domain is GAGVSQSPSNKVTEKGKDVELRCDPISGHTALYWYRQSLGQGLEFLIYFQGNSAPDKSGLPSDRFSAERTGGSVSTLTIQRTQQEDSAVYLCASSGWDNPDGYTFGSGTRLTVV.

The chain carries TRBV10-3 and TRBJ2-3; D gene unclear. V gave up 4 bases and J gave up 1 base, with 9 bases separating them. CDR3 size: 14 residues. Germline CDR1 reads ENHRY; CDR2 reads SYGVKD. CDR3 in amino acids: CAISASRGTDTQYF. The CDR3 DNA sequence: TGTGCCATCAGTGCTTCGCGTGGCACAGATACGCAGTATTTT.

The V call is TRBV28, the J call TRBJ2-7; D uncertain. The ends were cut back, 2 bases at V and 7 bases at J, with 9 bases in the middle. Per germline, CDR1 MDHEN and CDR2 SYDVKM. CDR3 size: 12 residues. This CDR3 reads CASSLGVGEQYF. The CDR3 coding sequence is TGTGCCAGCAGTTTAGGGGTGGGGGAGCAGTACTTC.

This clone appeared a single time. The chain recombines TRBV5-1 with TRBJ2-1; no clear D. Trimming shortened V by 0 bases and J by 6 bases, and 10 bases separated the two germline ends. The germline gives CDR1 SGHRS, CDR2 YFSETQ. This CDR3 has 14 residues. The CDR3, as DNA: TGCGCCAGCAGCTTGGCTACTTCAGGCAATGAGCAGTTCTTC. This encodes CASSLATSGNEQFF.

Details on this clone: This may be a read error, as it is one base from a much larger clone. The same CDR3 arises from other DNA sequences in this sample as well. This chain connects TRBV7-3 to TRBJ2-7; either TRBD1 or TRBD2 may fit D (7 bases each). The V gene's germline CDR1 is SGHTA and CDR2 FQGTGA. The ends were cut back, 4 bases at V and 3 bases at J, with 10 bases in the middle. The CDR3 consists of 13 residues. CDR3 bases: TGTGCCAGCAGCTCAGGGGGGGTCTACGAGCAGTACTTC. Amino acids: CASSSGGVYEQYF.

The chain combines TRBV7-9 with TRBJ1-4; D possibly corresponds to TRBD1 (5 bases). The germline gives CDR1 SEHNR, CDR2 FQNEAQ (reference sequence). The CDR3 consists of 13 residues. V lost 1 base, J lost 8 bases, and 8 bases lay in between. The CDR3 reads CASSLDQGEKLFF. The DNA of the CDR3 is TGTGCCAGCAGCTTAGACCAGGGCGAAAAACTGTTTTTT.